This paragraph reports one TCR beta chain. The entry originates in a study of T cell changes during pregnancy in multiple sclerosis. Profiled with immunoSEQ multiplex PCR; TCRdb holds only in-frame clones, not every one. The profile covers some 96,000 clones, with about 90% appearing a single time and around 2.1% taken by the ten largest. CDR3 length equals 16 residues. V gave up 4 bases and J gave up 5 bases; unmatched junction bases: 6. Germline V gene lookup returns CDR1 SGHAT and CDR2 FQDESV (reference sequence). This sequence was found in a female donor with multiple sclerosis, enrolled in a pregnancy study. The chain has TRBV11-1 and TRBJ2-2; 11 nucleotides align to TRBD1. This specimen consisted of peripheral blood, obtained after pregnancy. DNA for the CDR3: TGTGCCAGCAGCTCTGGGACAGGGGGATGGACCGGGGAGCTGTTTTTT. This encodes CASSSGTGGWTGELFF.